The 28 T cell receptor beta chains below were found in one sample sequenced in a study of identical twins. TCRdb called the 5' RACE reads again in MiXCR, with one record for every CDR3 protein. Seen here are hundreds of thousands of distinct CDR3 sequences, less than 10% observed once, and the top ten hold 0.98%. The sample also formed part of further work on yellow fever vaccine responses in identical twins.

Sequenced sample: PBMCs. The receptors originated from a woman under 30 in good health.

In DNA form, the CDR3 reads TGTGCCAGCAAAGAGCGACAGGGGAGCTTCTGGGGCTACACCTTC. This gives the protein CASKERQGSFWGYTF. The genes are TRBV6-2 or TRBV6-3 and TRBJ1-2; TRBD1 agrees at 8 bases. The J segment lost 8 bases and the V segment lost 7 bases, leaving 15 bases of the junction unmatched. Per germline, CDR1 MNHEY and CDR2 SVGEGT. The CDR3 is 15 residues long.

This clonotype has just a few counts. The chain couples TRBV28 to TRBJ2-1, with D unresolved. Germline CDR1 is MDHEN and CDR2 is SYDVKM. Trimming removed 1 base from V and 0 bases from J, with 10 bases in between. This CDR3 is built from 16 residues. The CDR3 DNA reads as TGTGCCAGCAGTTTATTGGAACTTAGCTCCTACAATGAGCAGTTCTTC. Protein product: CASSLLELSSYNEQFF.

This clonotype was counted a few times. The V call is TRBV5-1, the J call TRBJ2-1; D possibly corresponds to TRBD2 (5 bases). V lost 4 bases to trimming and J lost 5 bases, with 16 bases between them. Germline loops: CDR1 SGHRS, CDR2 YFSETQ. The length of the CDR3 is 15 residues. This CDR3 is CASSPGSDINNEQFF. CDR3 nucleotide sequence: TGCGCCAGCAGCCCCGGTAGCGATATCAACAATGAGCAGTTCTTC.

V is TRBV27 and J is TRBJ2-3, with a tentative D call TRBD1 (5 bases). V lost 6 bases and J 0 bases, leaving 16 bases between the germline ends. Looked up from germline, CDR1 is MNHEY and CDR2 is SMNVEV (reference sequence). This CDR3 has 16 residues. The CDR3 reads CASSLGVGLSTDTQYF. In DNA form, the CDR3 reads TGTGCCAGCAGCCTAGGGGTGGGCCTCAGCACAGATACGCAGTATTTT.

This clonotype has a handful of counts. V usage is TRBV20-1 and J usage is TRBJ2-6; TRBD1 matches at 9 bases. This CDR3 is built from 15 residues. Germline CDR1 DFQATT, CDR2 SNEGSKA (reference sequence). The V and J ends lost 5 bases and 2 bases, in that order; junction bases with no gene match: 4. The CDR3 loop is CSAPGTGPGANVLTF. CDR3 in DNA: TGCAGTGCTCCCGGGACAGGGCCTGGGGCCAACGTCCTGACTTTC.

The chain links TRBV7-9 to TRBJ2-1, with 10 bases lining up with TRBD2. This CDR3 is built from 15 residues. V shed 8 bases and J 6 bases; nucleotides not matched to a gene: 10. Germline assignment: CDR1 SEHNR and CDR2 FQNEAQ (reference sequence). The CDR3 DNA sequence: TGTGCCAGCGAGTGGGATCTAGCGGGAGCCAATGAGCAGTTCTTC. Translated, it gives CASEWDLAGANEQFF.

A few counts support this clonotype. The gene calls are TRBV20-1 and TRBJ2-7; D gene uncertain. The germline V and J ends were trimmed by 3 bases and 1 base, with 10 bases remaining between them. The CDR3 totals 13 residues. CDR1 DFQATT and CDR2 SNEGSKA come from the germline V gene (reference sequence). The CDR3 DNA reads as TGCAGTGCTAGCGGCAGTTTATCCTACGAGCAGTACTTC. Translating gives CSASGSLSYEQYF.

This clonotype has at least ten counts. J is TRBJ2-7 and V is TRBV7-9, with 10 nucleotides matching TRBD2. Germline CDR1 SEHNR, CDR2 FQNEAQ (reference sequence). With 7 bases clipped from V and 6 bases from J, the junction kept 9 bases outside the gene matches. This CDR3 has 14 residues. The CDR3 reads CASNQAGGRGEQYF. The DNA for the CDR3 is TGTGCCAGCAATCAAGCGGGGGGGCGAGGCGAGCAGTACTTC.

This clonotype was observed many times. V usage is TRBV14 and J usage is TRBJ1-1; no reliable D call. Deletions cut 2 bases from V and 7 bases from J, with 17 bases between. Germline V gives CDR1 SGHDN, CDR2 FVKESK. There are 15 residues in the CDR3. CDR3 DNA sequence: TGTGCCAGCAGCCAAAAGCCGCTCGGGGTCCATGAAGCTTTCTTT. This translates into CASSQKPLGVHEAFF.

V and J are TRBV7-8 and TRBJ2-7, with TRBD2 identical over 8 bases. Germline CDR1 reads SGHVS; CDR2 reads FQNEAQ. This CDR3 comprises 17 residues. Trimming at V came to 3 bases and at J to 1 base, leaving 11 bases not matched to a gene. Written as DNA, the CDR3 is TGTGCCAGCAGCTTCGTCCAACAGCGGGGGAGATCCTACGAGCAGTACTTC. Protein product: CASSFVQQRGRSYEQYF.

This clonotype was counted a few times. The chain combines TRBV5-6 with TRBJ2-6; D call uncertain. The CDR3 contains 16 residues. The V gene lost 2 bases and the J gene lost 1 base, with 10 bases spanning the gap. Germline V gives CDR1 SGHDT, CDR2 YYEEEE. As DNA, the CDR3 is TGTGCCAGCAGCTTTTATCAGAGGTCTGGGGCCAACGTCCTGACTTTC. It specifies CASSFYQRSGANVLTF. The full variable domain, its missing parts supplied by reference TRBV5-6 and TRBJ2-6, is DAGVTQSPTHLIKTRGQQVTLRCSPKSGHDTVSWYQQALGQGPQFIFQYYEEEERQRGNFPDRFSGHQFPNYSSELNVNALLLGDSALYLCASSFYQRSGANVLTFGAGSRLTVL.

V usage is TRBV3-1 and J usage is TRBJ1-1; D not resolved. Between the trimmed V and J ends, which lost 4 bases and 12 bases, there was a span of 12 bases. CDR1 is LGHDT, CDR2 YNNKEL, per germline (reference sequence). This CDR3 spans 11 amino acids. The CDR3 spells CASSRGPFTFF. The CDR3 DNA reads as TGTGCCAGCAGCCGGGGTCCGTTTACTTTCTTT. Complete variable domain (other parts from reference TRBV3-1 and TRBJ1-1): DTAVSQTPKYLVTQMGNDKSIKCEQNLGHDTMYWYKQDSKKFLKIMFSYNNKELIINETVPNRFSPKSPDKAHLNLHINSLELGDSAVYFCASSRGPFTFFGQGTRLTVV.

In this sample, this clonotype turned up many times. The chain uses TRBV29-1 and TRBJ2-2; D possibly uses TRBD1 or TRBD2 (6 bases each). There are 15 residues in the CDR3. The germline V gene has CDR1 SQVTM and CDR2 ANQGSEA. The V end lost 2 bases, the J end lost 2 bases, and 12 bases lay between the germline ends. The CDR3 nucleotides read TGCAGCGTTGAACGTCGGGGGCGCAACACCGGGGAGCTGTTTTTT. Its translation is CSVERRGRNTGELFF.

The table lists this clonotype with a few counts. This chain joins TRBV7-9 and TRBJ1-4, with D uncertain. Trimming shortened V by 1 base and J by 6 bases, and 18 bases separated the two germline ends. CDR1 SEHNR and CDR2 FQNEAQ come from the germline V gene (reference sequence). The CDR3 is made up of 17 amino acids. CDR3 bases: TGTGCCAGCAGCTTAGTGGTAGGATACTACAGCGATGAAAAACTGTTTTTT. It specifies CASSLVVGYYSDEKLFF.

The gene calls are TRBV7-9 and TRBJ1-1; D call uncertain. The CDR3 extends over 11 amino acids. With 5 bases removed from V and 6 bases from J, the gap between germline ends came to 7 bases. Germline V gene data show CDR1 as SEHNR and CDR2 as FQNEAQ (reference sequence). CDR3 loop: CASSPYAEAFF. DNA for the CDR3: TGTGCCAGCAGCCCGTACGCTGAAGCTTTCTTT.

The CDR3 loop is CASSLSYGIDEQYF. The CDR3 DNA reads TGTGCCAGCAGCTTGTCTTACGGGATCGACGAGCAGTACTTC. The rearrangement joins TRBV5-6 to TRBJ2-7; maybe TRBD2 (5 bases). The ends were cut back, 1 base at V and 5 bases at J, with 13 bases in the middle. Germline lookup yields CDR1 SGHDT and CDR2 YYEEEE. CDR3 size: 14 residues.

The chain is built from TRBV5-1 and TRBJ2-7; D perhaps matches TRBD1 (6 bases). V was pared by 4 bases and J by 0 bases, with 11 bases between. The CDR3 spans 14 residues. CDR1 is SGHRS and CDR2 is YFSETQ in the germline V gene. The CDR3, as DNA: TGCGCCAGCAGCCCCAAACAGGGCTCCTACGAGCAGTACTTC. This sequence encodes CASSPKQGSYEQYF.

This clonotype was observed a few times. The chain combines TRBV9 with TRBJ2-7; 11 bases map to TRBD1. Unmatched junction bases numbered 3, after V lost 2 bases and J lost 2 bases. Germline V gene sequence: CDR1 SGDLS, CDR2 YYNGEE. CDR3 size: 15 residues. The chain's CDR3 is CASSVGQGAAYEQYF. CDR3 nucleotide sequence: TGTGCCAGCAGCGTCGGACAGGGGGCCGCCTACGAGCAGTACTTC.

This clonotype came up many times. This CDR3 is CSARGAGRGLGEQYF. The CDR3 DNA sequence: TGCAGTGCTAGAGGGGCCGGGAGGGGGCTAGGAGAGCAGTACTTC. V is TRBV20-1 and J is TRBJ2-7; D might be TRBD2 (8 bases). There are 15 residues in the CDR3. V was trimmed by 1 base and J by 7 bases, leaving 20 bases between them. Germline V gene data show CDR1 as DFQATT and CDR2 as SNEGSKA (reference sequence).

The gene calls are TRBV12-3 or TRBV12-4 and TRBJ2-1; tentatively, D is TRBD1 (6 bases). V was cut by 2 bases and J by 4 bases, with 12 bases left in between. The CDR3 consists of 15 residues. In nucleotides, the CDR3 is TGTGCCAGCAGTTTAAAACAGGGACCTTACAATGAGCAGTTCTTC. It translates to CASSLKQGPYNEQFF.

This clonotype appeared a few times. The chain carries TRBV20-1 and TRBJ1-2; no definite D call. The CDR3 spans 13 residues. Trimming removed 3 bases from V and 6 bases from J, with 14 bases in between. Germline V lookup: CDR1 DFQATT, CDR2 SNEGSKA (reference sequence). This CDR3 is CSASPSPRNGYTF. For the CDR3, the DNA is TGCAGTGCTAGCCCCTCCCCGAGGAATGGCTACACCTTC.

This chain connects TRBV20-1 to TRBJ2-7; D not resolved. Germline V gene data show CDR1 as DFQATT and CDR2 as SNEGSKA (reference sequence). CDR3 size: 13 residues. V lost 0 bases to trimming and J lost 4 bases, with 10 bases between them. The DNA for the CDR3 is TGCAGTGCTAGAGATTCCCTATATTACGAGCAGTACTTC. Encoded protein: CSARDSLYYEQYF.

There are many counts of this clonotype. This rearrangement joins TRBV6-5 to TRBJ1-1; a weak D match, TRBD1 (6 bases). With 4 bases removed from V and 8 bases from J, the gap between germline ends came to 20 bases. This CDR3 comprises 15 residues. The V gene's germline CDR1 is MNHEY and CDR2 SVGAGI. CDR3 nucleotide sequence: TGTGCCAGCAGTTTAACAGGGTATGAACATCAGGAAGCTTTCTTT. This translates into CASSLTGYEHQEAFF.

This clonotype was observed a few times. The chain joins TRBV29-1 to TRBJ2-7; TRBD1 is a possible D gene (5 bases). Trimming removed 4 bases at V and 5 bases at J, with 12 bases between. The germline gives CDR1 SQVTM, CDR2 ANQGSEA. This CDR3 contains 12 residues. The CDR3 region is CSVVAGLHEQYF. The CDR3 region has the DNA TGCAGCGTTGTGGCAGGGCTACACGAGCAGTACTTC.

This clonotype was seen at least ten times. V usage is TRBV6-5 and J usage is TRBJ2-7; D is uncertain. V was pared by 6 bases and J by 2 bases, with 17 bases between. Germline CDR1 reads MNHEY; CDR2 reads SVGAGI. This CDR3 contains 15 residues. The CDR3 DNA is TGTGCCAGCAGCTACGCCAATACTGAGCCCTACGAGCAGTACTTC. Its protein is CASSYANTEPYEQYF.

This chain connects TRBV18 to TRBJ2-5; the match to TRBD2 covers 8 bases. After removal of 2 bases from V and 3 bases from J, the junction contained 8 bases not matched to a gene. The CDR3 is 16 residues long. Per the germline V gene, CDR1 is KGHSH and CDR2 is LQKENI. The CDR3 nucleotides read TGTGCCAGCTCACCATTCGGCGGGGGGCTCAAAGAGACCCAGTACTTC. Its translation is CASSPFGGGLKETQYF.

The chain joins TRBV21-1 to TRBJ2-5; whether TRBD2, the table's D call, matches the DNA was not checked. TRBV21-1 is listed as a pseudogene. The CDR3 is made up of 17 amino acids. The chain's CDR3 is CASSKAISGGDQETQYF. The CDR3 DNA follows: TGTGCCAGCAGCAAGGCCATTAGCGGGGGGGACCAAGAGACCCAGTACTTC.

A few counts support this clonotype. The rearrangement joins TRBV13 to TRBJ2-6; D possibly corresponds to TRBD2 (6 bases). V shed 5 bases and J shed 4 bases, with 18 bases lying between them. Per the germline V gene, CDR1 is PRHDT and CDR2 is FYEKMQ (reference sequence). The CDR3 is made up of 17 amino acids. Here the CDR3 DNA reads TGTGCCAGCAGCACACGACCGGGAGTAGGAGGGGCCAACGTCCTGACTTTC. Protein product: CASSTRPGVGGANVLTF. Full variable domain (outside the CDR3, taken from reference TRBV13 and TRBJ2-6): AAGVIQSPRHLIKEKRETATLKCYPIPRHDTVYWYQQGPGQDPQFLISFYEKMQSDKGSIPDRFSAQQFSDYHSELNMSSLELGDSALYFCASSTRPGVGGANVLTFGAGSRLTVL.